This passage covers 32 T cell receptor beta chains from one sample sequenced in a study of T cell changes during pregnancy in multiple sclerosis. The method was immunoSEQ multiplex PCR; TCRdb's version includes in-frame clones alone and lacks a portion of them. The table includes 55,000 to 80,000 clones, roughly 90% detected once. Source: peripheral blood, taken after pregnancy. These TCRs come from a female donor in good health, enrolled as a control in a pregnancy study.

This clone was counted a few times. This chain uses TRBV7-9 with TRBJ1-1; 7 bases are a match to TRBD1. Germline values: CDR1 SEHNR, CDR2 FQNEAQ (reference sequence). This CDR3 spans 18 amino acids. Trimming cost V 5 bases and J 7 bases; bases outside gene matches: 22. CDR3 amino acids: CASSPTGPNPQIFVEAFF. CDR3 DNA sequence: TGTGCCAGCAGCCCGACAGGGCCCAATCCACAAATTTTTGTTGAAGCTTTCTTT.

The chain carries TRBV10-3 and TRBJ2-3, with 7 bases that match TRBD1. This CDR3 contains 13 residues. In germline, CDR1 is ENHRY, CDR2 SYGVKD. V dropped 10 bases and J dropped 1; count of bases not matched to a gene: 5. The DNA of the CDR3 is TGTGCCACCGCCGGGACAGGCACAGATACGCAGTATTTT. Translating it yields CATAGTGTDTQYF.

The chain uses TRBV11-3 and TRBJ1-4, with D tentatively TRBD1 (5 bases). From germline, CDR1 is SGHNT and CDR2 YENEEA. The V gene lost 5 bases and the J gene lost 7 bases, with 20 bases spanning the gap. This CDR3 is 16 amino acids long. CDR3 protein: CASSPQPSGGGEKLFF. CDR3 sequence (DNA): TGTGCCAGCAGCCCCCAACCCTCGGGGGGAGGTGAAAAACTGTTTTTT.

The J gene is TRBJ2-3, the V gene TRBV15; TRBD2 is a possible D gene (6 bases). V shed 0 bases and J shed 0 bases, with 19 bases lying between them. Germline values: CDR1 LNHNV, CDR2 YYDKDF (reference sequence). This CDR3 has 19 amino acids. As DNA, the CDR3 is TGTGCCACCAGCAGAGAACCAGCTTGGGTAGCGGATAGCACAGATACGCAGTATTTT. Translated, it gives CATSREPAWVADSTDTQYF.

CDR3 DNA: TGTGCCAGCAGCCCGACAGGGGACTATGGCTACACCTTC. This sequence encodes CASSPTGDYGYTF. The chain uses TRBV21-1 and TRBJ1-2; TRBD1, as called in the table, went unchecked against the DNA. TRBV21-1 is deemed a pseudogene. The CDR3 consists of 13 residues.

This clone was seen a handful of times. The same CDR3 can be traced to other DNA sequences in this sample. This chain uses TRBV7-9 with TRBJ2-3; D may be TRBD1 (6 bases). Trimming shortened V by 2 bases and J by 6 bases, and 6 bases separated the two germline ends. Looked up from germline, CDR1 is SEHNR and CDR2 is FQNEAQ (reference sequence). The CDR3 consists of 12 residues. CDR3 nucleotide sequence: TGTGCCAGCAGCTTACAGGGGGATACGCAGTATTTT. Its protein is CASSLQGDTQYF.

The V gene is TRBV11-2, the J gene TRBJ1-5, with a tentative D call TRBD1 (5 bases). Trimming took 1 base from V and 1 from J, leaving 5 bases between them. Germline loops: CDR1 SGHAT, CDR2 FQNNGV. The CDR3 is 14 residues long. In DNA form, the CDR3 reads TGTGCCAGCAGCTTAGCAGGGAGCAATCAGCCCCAGCATTTT. Amino acids: CASSLAGSNQPQHF.

This chain uses TRBV10-3 with TRBJ2-1; TRBD1 aligns across 12 bases. Germline V lookup: CDR1 ENHRY, CDR2 SYGVKD. The junction had 3 bases not matched to a gene; V was cut back by 3 bases and J by 6 bases. There are 15 residues in the CDR3. The CDR3 DNA reads TGTGCCATCAGTGATGGGACAGGGGGCCTCAATGAGCAGTTCTTC. Its protein is CAISDGTGGLNEQFF.

The chain employs TRBV6-5 and TRBJ2-1; the match to TRBD2 covers 7 bases. CDR1 is MNHEY, CDR2 SVGAGI, per germline. Losses at the gene ends were 4 bases for V and 2 bases for J; bases not matched to a gene: 8. The CDR3 totals 16 residues. The CDR3 loop is CASSSARGLAYNEQFF. CDR3 nucleotides: TGTGCCAGCAGTTCCGCAAGAGGACTAGCCTACAATGAGCAGTTCTTC.

A single count supports this clone. V usage is TRBV5-4 and J usage is TRBJ2-3; D might be TRBD1 (6 bases). The germline CDR1 and CDR2 sequences are SGHNT and YYREEE (reference sequence). V was clipped by 4 bases and J by 4 bases, with 13 bases between them. The CDR3 is made up of 14 amino acids. The CDR3 DNA is TGTGCCAGCAGCGCGGGCACAGGGCCAGATACGCAGTATTTT. It is translated as CASSAGTGPDTQYF.

The chain recombines TRBV6-1 with TRBJ1-5; D is undetermined. Trimming cost V 7 bases and J 4 bases, with 11 bases left between them. Germline V lookup: CDR1 MNHNS, CDR2 SASEGT. This CDR3 contains 13 residues. The CDR3 DNA sequence: TGTGCCAGCAATCGGGGAGAAAATCAGCCCCAGCATTTT. This encodes CASNRGENQPQHF.

The chain carries TRBV2 and TRBJ2-2; the D gene is possibly TRBD2 (6 bases). V lost 4 bases and J 6 bases, leaving 9 bases between the germline ends. CDR1 SNHLY and CDR2 FYNNEI come from the germline V gene. The CDR3 totals 13 residues. The DNA of the CDR3 is TGTGCCAGCAGTGTATCGGGGGCCGGGGAGCTGTTTTTT. Amino acid sequence: CASSVSGAGELFF.

This chain uses TRBV11-3 with TRBJ1-2; D perhaps matches TRBD1 (6 bases). The CDR3 runs to 14 residues. Trimming left V 5 bases short and J 0 bases short, with 10 bases between. Germline values: CDR1 SGHNT, CDR2 YENEEA. As DNA, the CDR3 is TGTGCCAGCAGCCCCGGACAGTCTAACTATGGCTACACCTTC. This translates into CASSPGQSNYGYTF. Together with reference TRBV11-3 and TRBJ1-2, the CDR3 gives the full variable domain: EAGVVQSPRYKIIEKKQPVAFWCNPISGHNTLYWYLQNLGQGPELLIRYENEEAVDDSQLPKDRFSAERLKGVDSTLKIQPAELGDSAVYLCASSPGQSNYGYTFGSGTRLTVV.

Ten or more counts support this clone. V gene TRBV11-2 combines with J gene TRBJ1-3, with TRBD1 matching 12 bases. The CDR3 has 19 residues. Germline-derived CDR1 and CDR2 are SGHAT and FQNNGV. Trimming removed 2 bases from V and 3 bases from J; junction bases left unmatched: 11. CDR3 loop: CASSLRGQGAQNIGNTIYF. CDR3 in DNA: TGTGCCAGCAGCTTAAGGGGACAGGGGGCGCAAAACATTGGAAACACCATATATTTT.

The rearrangement uses TRBV9 and TRBJ1-3; D might be TRBD1 (6 bases). The germline V and J ends were trimmed by 3 bases and 2 bases, with 15 bases remaining between them. The CDR3 sequence is 16 residues long. Germline CDR1 SGDLS, CDR2 YYNGEE. CDR3 sequence reads: CASSALGAGAGNTIYF. CDR3 in DNA: TGTGCCAGCAGCGCCCTGGGGGCAGGGGCTGGAAACACCATATATTTT.

The rearrangement uses TRBV27 and TRBJ1-1, with 9 nucleotides matching TRBD1. The V gene's germline CDR1 is MNHEY and CDR2 SMNVEV (reference sequence). The CDR3 is 15 residues long. The junction had 5 bases not matched to a gene; V was cut back by 5 bases and J by 1 base. The CDR3 DNA is TGTGCCAGCAGTGTCGGACAGGGGTGGAACACTGAAGCTTTCTTT. It translates to CASSVGQGWNTEAFF.

In its sample, this clone was seen a few times. V and J are TRBV19 and TRBJ1-1; TRBD1 might be the D (5 bases). V lost 3 bases and J lost 0, with 8 bases in between. Germline V lookup: CDR1 LNHDA, CDR2 SQIVND (reference sequence). The CDR3 sequence is 14 residues long. CDR3 region: CASSIRGVNTEAFF. The DNA for the CDR3 is TGTGCCAGTAGTATCCGGGGGGTGAACACTGAAGCTTTCTTT. The whole variable domain, remainder taken from reference TRBV19 and TRBJ1-1, is DGGITQSPKYLFRKEGQNVTLSCEQNLNHDAMYWYRQDPGQGLRLIYYSQIVNDFQKGDIAEGYSVSREKKESFPLTVTSAQKNPTAFYLCASSIRGVNTEAFFGQGTRLTVV.

The genes are TRBV27 and TRBJ2-3; a possible D gene is TRBD2 (5 bases). The CDR3 runs 15 residues. CDR1 and CDR2 from the germline V gene are MNHEY and SMNVEV (reference sequence). The V end lost 5 bases, the J end lost 6 bases, and 18 bases lay between the germline ends. As DNA, the CDR3 is TGTGCCAGCAGTCCGACCGGCGGGCACATGGATACGCAGTATTTT. This translates into CASSPTGGHMDTQYF.

This clone was recorded once. V and J are TRBV7-2 and TRBJ1-1; D remains unclear. Germline V lookup: CDR1 SGHTA, CDR2 FQGNSA. CDR3 length: 12 residues. V was clipped by 1 base and J by 11 bases, with 11 bases between them. In nucleotides, the CDR3 is TGTGCCAGCAGCTTAGTTGGCAGTGTGGCTTTCTTT. Translated: CASSLVGSVAFF. Supplemented by reference TRBV7-2 and TRBJ1-1, the full variable domain reads GAGVSQSPSNKVTEKGKDVELRCDPISGHTALYWYRQSLGQGLEFLIYFQGNSAPDKSGLPSDRFSAERTGGSVSTLTIQRTQQEDSAVYLCASSLVGSVAFFGQGTRLTVV.

The chain employs TRBV5-1 and TRBJ1-3; 9 nucleotides line up with TRBD1. This CDR3 has 17 residues. With 4 bases clipped from V and 1 base from J, the junction kept 9 bases outside the gene matches. Germline CDR1 reads SGHRS; CDR2 reads YFSETQ. CDR3 region: CASSPGTGIQSGNTIYF. CDR3 DNA: TGCGCCAGCAGCCCGGGGACAGGGATTCAGTCTGGAAACACCATATATTTT.

V usage is TRBV6-5 and J usage is TRBJ2-7; D is perhaps TRBD1 (6 bases). CDR1 and CDR2 from the germline V gene are MNHEY and SVGAGI. CDR3 length: 15 amino acids. V was clipped by 2 bases and J by 5 bases, with 16 bases between them. CDR3 nucleotide sequence: TGTGCCAGCAGTTACGCGAACAGGGAAATCAACGAGCAGTACTTC. It codes for CASSYANREINEQYF.

The V gene is TRBV7-8, the J gene TRBJ2-2, with 9 bases identical to TRBD1. Germline CDR1 reads SGHVS; CDR2 reads FQNEAQ. The CDR3 runs to 15 residues. The V gene end was trimmed by 3 bases and the J gene end by 5 bases; junction bases not matched to a gene: 4. The CDR3 loop reads CASSFGTGRTGELFF. The CDR3 DNA is TGTGCCAGCAGCTTCGGGACAGGGCGAACCGGGGAGCTGTTTTTT.

The chain has TRBV29-1 and TRBJ2-1; 7 positions agree with TRBD1. The CDR3 loop spans 13 amino acids. The V and J ends lost 7 bases and 5 bases, in that order; junction bases with no gene match: 8. The germline gives CDR1 SQVTM, CDR2 ANQGSEA. CDR3 in amino acids: CSAQGQANNEQFF. In DNA form, the CDR3 reads TGCAGCGCACAGGGGCAGGCGAACAATGAGCAGTTCTTC.

This clone was seen only a few times. V gene TRBV5-5 combines with J gene TRBJ1-1; possibly TRBD1 for D (6 bases). The V gene's germline CDR1 is SGHKS and CDR2 YYEKEE (reference sequence). The ends were cut back, 4 bases at V and 4 bases at J, with 11 bases in the middle. This CDR3 is 13 amino acids long. CDR3 DNA: TGTGCCAGCAGCCCTCAGGGGAGCACTGAAGCTTTCTTT. As protein: CASSPQGSTEAFF. The full variable domain, in which reference TRBV5-5 and TRBJ1-1 provide the parts outside the CDR3, is DAGVTQSPTHLIKTRGQQVTLRCSPISGHKSVSWYQQVLGQGPQFIFQYYEKEERGRGNFPDRFSARQFPNYSSELNVNALLLGDSALYLCASSPQGSTEAFFGQGTRLTVV.

This sequence joins TRBV6-5 and TRBJ1-1; D call uncertain. This CDR3 has 15 residues. The V end was cut by 2 bases, the J end by 5 bases, with 15 bases between. Germline CDR1 reads MNHEY; CDR2 reads SVGAGI. In nucleotides, the CDR3 is TGTGCCAGCAGTTACAACTTCATCTCTAGGACTGAAGCTTTCTTT. It yields the protein CASSYNFISRTEAFF.

The rearrangement uses TRBV16 and TRBJ2-1; 10 nucleotides line up with TRBD2. The CDR3 sequence is 15 residues long. The V gene end was trimmed by 2 bases and the J gene end by 7 bases; junction bases not matched to a gene: 5. CDR1 KGHSY and CDR2 FQNENV come from the germline V gene. The CDR3 region is CASSQGAGGNNEQFF. In nucleotides, the CDR3 is TGTGCCAGCAGCCAAGGAGCGGGAGGGAATAATGAGCAGTTCTTC.

The rearrangement links TRBV4-3 to TRBJ2-5; 12 positions agree with TRBD2. CDR1 and CDR2 from the germline V gene are LGHNA and YSLEER. V lost 7 bases and J lost 5; bases outside the gene matches: 11. The CDR3 runs to 16 residues. In nucleotides, the CDR3 is TGCGCCAGCACCCCCTCCTTTGGGACTAGCGGGGAGACCCAGTACTTC. This codes for CASTPSFGTSGETQYF.

The V and J genes are TRBV4-2 and TRBJ2-1; D remains unclear. Per germline, CDR1 LGHNA and CDR2 YNFKEQ. Trimming removed 0 bases at V and 7 bases at J, with 16 bases between. The CDR3 is 16 residues long. In nucleotides, the CDR3 is TGTGCCAGCAGCCAAGATTTACGTGATAGCTGGAATGAGCAGTTCTTC. This codes for CASSQDLRDSWNEQFF.

The chain uses TRBV5-1 and TRBJ2-1, with no clear D. CDR1 is SGHRS and CDR2 is YFSETQ in the germline V gene. Trimming shortened V by 3 bases and J by 8 bases, and 18 bases separated the two germline ends. This CDR3 is 15 amino acids long. The CDR3 coding sequence is TGCGCCAGCAGCTCGCACTTTCCCTCCGGAGATGAGCAGTTCTTC. It is translated as CASSSHFPSGDEQFF.

CDR3 loop: CASRTVGRGSDGYTF. In DNA form, the CDR3 reads TGTGCCAGCAGGACGGTGGGAAGGGGCTCGGATGGCTACACCTTC. The genes are TRBV6-1 and TRBJ1-2; a weak D match, TRBD1 (5 bases). Germline V gene lookup returns CDR1 MNHNS and CDR2 SASEGT. This CDR3 has 15 residues. V lost 6 bases and J lost 6, with 20 bases in between.

The J gene is TRBJ1-2, the V gene TRBV9; tentative D call: TRBD1 (5 bases). From germline, CDR1 is SGDLS and CDR2 YYNGEE. The CDR3 loop spans 13 amino acids. V lost 1 base and J lost 7, with 11 bases in between. The CDR3 is CASSVISGGGYTF. The CDR3 nucleotides are TGTGCCAGCAGCGTAATATCGGGGGGTGGCTACACCTTC.

V gene TRBV19 combines with J gene TRBJ2-3; 10 bases map to TRBD2. The CDR3 is 15 amino acids. Germline V gene lookup returns CDR1 LNHDA and CDR2 SQIVND (reference sequence). V dropped 5 bases and J dropped 1; count of bases not matched to a gene: 3. CDR3 DNA: TGTGCCAGTAGTCCCCTAGCGGGGGGCACAGATACGCAGTATTTT. Translating gives CASSPLAGGTDTQYF.